This record concerns one T cell receptor beta chain sequence. Its specificity is not known. These data originate in a study of shared clonotypes between healthy human individuals. Study-level findings and limits: Compared with clonotypes that all four donors shared, non-shared clonotypes had lower generation probabilities.

Measured with immunoSEQ multiplex PCR; TCRdb has only the in-frame clones, and not every one. The repertoire consists of about 2.3 million clones, with roughly 92% occurring once and the leading ten covering 0.3% to 0.45%. The CDR3 spans 18 residues. Trimming at V came to 6 bases and at J to 5 bases, leaving 14 bases not matched to a gene. Germline CDR1 reads LGHNA; CDR2 reads YSLEER. The rearrangement uses TRBV4-3 and TRBJ2-5, with 14 bases identical to TRBD2. Sequencing used naive CD4+ T cells from PBMCs. Documented subset: CD45RA+ positively selected. The origin of this receptor is a man between 18 and 29 years old in good health. Some clones in this sample may be carry-over from other donors' samples. CDR3 region: CASSFGLAGGGGGETQYF. CDR3 nucleotides: TGCGCCAGCAGTTTCGGACTAGCGGGAGGAGGAGGCGGGGAGACCCAGTACTTC.